This is a list of T cell receptor beta chains from one sample in a study of shared clonotypes between healthy human individuals. Sequencing used immunoSEQ multiplex PCR; TCRdb keeps in-frame clones, though not all of them. The data show roughly 2.1 million clones, with roughly 91% seen just once and around 1.7% held by the top ten. The sequencing sample was made of naive CD8+ T cells from PBMCs. These receptors all stem from a man younger than 35 in good health. Some clones in this sample may be carry-over from other donors' samples. The conserved cysteine and the conserved F or W are not part of the CDR3 here. Fields, in order: J gene, D gene, V gene, CDR3 length, CDR3 protein. D genes are given only for firm matches.

TRBJ2-5 | . | TRBV14 | 13 | ASSQDFAFQETQY
TRBJ2-1 | TRBD2 | TRBV9 | 11 | ASGTSGYNEQF
TRBJ2-7 | TRBD1 | TRBV27 | 11 | ASQRTGRFEQY
TRBJ2-7 | . | TRBV28 | 12 | ASSLGDPSYEQY
TRBJ1-2 | . | TRBV6-1 | 14 | ASSEALPFLDYGYT
TRBJ1-5 | . | TRBV27 | 10 | ASSILGQPQH
TRBJ1-1 | . | TRBV7-8 | 12 | ASSLVIPNTEAF
TRBJ2-1 | . | TRBV27 | 12 | ASSLGGGPGEQF
TRBJ2-5 | . | TRBV9 | 12 | ASSVTGYRETQY
TRBJ2-3 | . | TRBV6-5 | 11 | ASGVGPGKAQY
TRBJ1-3 | . | TRBV9 | 12 | ASRGTTSGNTIY
TRBJ2-7 | TRBD2 | TRBV5-5 | 14 | ASSLSLAETNYEQY
TRBJ2-4 | . | TRBV7-9 | 14 | ASSDTLGGQKNIQY
TRBJ2-3 | TRBD2 | TRBV7-9 | 12 | ASNAGLGVATQY
TRBJ2-7 | TRBD1 | TRBV30 | 12 | AWTGQGATSEQY
TRBJ2-7 | TRBD1 | TRBV27 | 12 | ASSPGQGFHEQY
TRBJ2-1 | . | TRBV14 | 11 | ASSQSSYNEQF
TRBJ1-5 | . | TRBV11-3 | 15 | ASSLGAASEINQPQH
TRBJ2-7 | . | TRBV27 | 12 | ASGLDAESHEQY
TRBJ1-5 | . | TRBV28 | 12 | ASSLPGINQPQH
TRBJ1-5 | . | TRBV6-1 | 14 | ASSEQWTGSNQPQH
TRBJ2-7 | . | TRBV7-9 | 14 | ASSGDRAEGSYEQY
TRBJ1-3 | TRBD1 | TRBV6-5 | 13 | ASTQRTGGGNTIY
TRBJ2-5 | . | TRBV29-1 | 11 | SALGGLHETQY
TRBJ2-7 | TRBD1 | TRBV7-9 | 12 | ASSAGTASYEQY
TRBJ2-7 | TRBD2 | TRBV28 | 13 | ASSFRSSGTYEQY
TRBJ2-1 | . | TRBV7-2 | 11 | ASSIRGGNEQF
TRBJ2-2 | TRBD2 | TRBV4-1 | 15 | ASSQYSSGKGTGELF
TRBJ2-4 | . | TRBV28 | 14 | ASSPIQGLAKNIQY
TRBJ2-3 | TRBD1 | TRBV27 | 12 | ASTTGGSVDTQY
TRBJ2-7 | TRBD1 | TRBV7-3 | 15 | ASSYGTGGNSSYEQY
TRBJ1-5 | TRBD1 | TRBV2 | 13 | ASSLNRGAVQPQH
TRBJ2-1 | TRBD2 | TRBV7-9 | 14 | ASSSRLAGGPDEQF
TRBJ1-2 | . | TRBV28 | 8 | ASSNYGYT
TRBJ2-1 | . | TRBV6-1 | 12 | ASSEWGEESEQF
TRBJ2-1 | TRBD2 | TRBV5-1 | 12 | ASSGGLAGGEQF
TRBJ2-7 | . | TRBV7-2 | 14 | ASSSSIEAVSYEQY
TRBJ2-7 | . | TRBV5-1 | 11 | ASSWARTYEQY
TRBJ1-5 | . | TRBV6-5 | 8 | ASTDQPQH
TRBJ1-1 | . | TRBV6-5 | 13 | ASSYSRAANTEAF
TRBJ2-3 | TRBD2 | TRBV4-3 | 14 | ASSQMGLAGGPAQY
TRBJ2-7 | . | TRBV7-9 | 13 | ASSRPGQNYYEQY
TRBJ2-3 | TRBD2 | TRBV4-3 | 15 | ASSHPSGMGGPDTQY
TRBJ2-1 | TRBD2 | TRBV5-1 | 10 | ASMGGRNEQF
TRBJ2-7 | TRBD2 | TRBV29-1 | 10 | SVDLAGAEQY
TRBJ1-2 | TRBD1 | TRBV19 | 10 | ASSAPGGGYT
TRBJ2-7 | . | TRBV9 | 12 | ASSVGSTTYEQY
TRBJ2-1 | TRBD2 | TRBV7-9 | 16 | ATDAFWLAGSSYNEQF
TRBJ2-1 | . | TRBV29-1 | 11 | SARVLAYNEQF
TRBJ1-4 | TRBD1 | TRBV9 | 10 | ASSGWDRALF
TRBJ2-7 | . | TRBV28 | 13 | ASSFAQSSSYEQY
TRBJ1-2 | TRBD1 | TRBV28 | 14 | ASSLTHRGKAGGYT
TRBJ1-2 | . | TRBV11-2 | 11 | ASSFGNNYGYT
TRBJ2-7 | . | TRBV7-2 | 13 | ASSLADSVNYEQY
TRBJ1-1 | TRBD1 | TRBV27 | 14 | ASSHNRGLWSTEAF